This T cell receptor (beta chain) was identified during a study of blood T cells in healthy people across ages. Primed by a sample-barcoded 5' primer and a J-beta primer mix, a second PCR proceeded for 7 to 11 cycles. From the 5' RACE reads, TCRdb called clonotypes with MiXCR, one entry per CDR3 protein. The sample carries about 640,000 distinct CDR3 sequences, roughly 50% recorded once. The CDR3 spans 17 residues. Looked up from germline, CDR1 is SEHNR and CDR2 is FQNEAQ (reference sequence). The V and J ends lost 4 bases and 0 bases respectively, with 16 bases between them. Sequencing was done on a sample of blood. The TCR was taken from a man aged 55 to 70 in good health. The chain recombines TRBV7-9 with TRBJ2-1; TRBD1 is a possible D gene (7 bases). CDR3 residues: CASSYRQGGSSYNEQFF. CDR3 bases: TGTGCCAGCAGCTATCGTCAGGGGGGAAGCTCCTACAATGAGCAGTTCTTC. The complete variable domain, with remaining parts taken from reference TRBV7-9 and TRBJ2-1, reads DTGVSQNPRHKITKRGQNVTFRCDPISEHNRLYWYRQTLGQGPEFLTYFQNEAQLEKSRLLSDRFSAERPKGSFSTLEIQRTEQGDSAMYLCASSYRQGGSSYNEQFFGPGTRLTVL.